These 17 T cell receptor beta chains were all obtained from the same sample, sequenced in a study of cytotoxic CD8 clonotypes in ibrutinib-treated CLL. Produced via immunoSEQ multiplex PCR; TCRdb's table is partial and in-frame only. Seen here are 200,000 to 250,000 clones, 70% observed once, and the top ten hold approximately 15%. The sample here was PBMCs, taken after 24 months of ibrutinib treatment. The source of these receptors is a human donor with chronic lymphocytic leukemia.

The CDR3 reads CAAGVTGLYGYTF. The CDR3 bases are TGTGCCGCCGGGGTTACAGGGCTCTATGGCTACACCTTC. The rearrangement joins TRBV28 to TRBJ1-2; D is perhaps TRBD1 (6 bases). V was pared by 11 bases and J by 4 bases, with 17 bases between. The CDR3 loop spans 13 amino acids. Germline-derived CDR1 and CDR2 are MDHEN and SYDVKM.

This chain connects TRBV9 to TRBJ2-5, with D uncertain. Germline values: CDR1 SGDLS, CDR2 YYNGEE. The ends were cut back, 0 bases at V and 0 bases at J, with 15 bases in the middle. CDR3 length equals 17 residues. The CDR3 reads CASSVDEWGTYQETQYF. CDR3 in DNA: TGTGCCAGCAGCGTAGATGAATGGGGAACGTACCAAGAGACCCAGTACTTC.

The chain carries TRBV28 and TRBJ1-2; D is perhaps TRBD1 (5 bases). There are 11 residues in the CDR3. CDR1 is MDHEN, CDR2 SYDVKM, per germline. V was pared by 11 bases and J by 4 bases, with 11 bases between. Here the CDR3 reads CAASTGYGYTF. The CDR3 region has the DNA TGTGCCGCAAGCACAGGCTATGGCTACACCTTC.

The genes are TRBV30 and TRBJ2-5, with 7 bases aligning to TRBD1. The CDR3 extends over 13 amino acids. Unmatched junction bases numbered 6, after V lost 4 bases and J lost 4 bases. Germline V gives CDR1 GTSNPN, CDR2 SVGIG (reference sequence). The CDR3 nucleotides are TGTGCCTGGACTACAGGGGCGGGAGAGACCCAGTACTTC. Protein sequence: CAWTTGAGETQYF.

V is TRBV28 and J is TRBJ1-5, with D uncertain. Trimming removed 8 bases at V and 3 bases at J, with 14 bases between. The CDR3 runs 14 residues. Germline V gene data show CDR1 as MDHEN and CDR2 as SYDVKM. CDR3 sequence reads: CASSLRGINQPQHF. CDR3 in DNA: TGTGCCAGCTCGCTCAGAGGAATCAATCAGCCCCAGCATTTT.

Comment on this clone: Given a much more abundant clone one base away, this may be a read error. The chain employs TRBV13 and TRBJ2-3; D ambiguous. The CDR3 consists of 13 residues. Per the germline V gene, CDR1 is PRHDT and CDR2 is FYEKMQ (reference sequence). Between the trimmed V and J ends, which lost 1 base and 1 base, there was a span of 3 bases. Here the CDR3 DNA reads TGTGCCAGCAGCTTAGCCGGCACAGATACGCAGTATTTT. It encodes CASSLAGTDTQYF.

The V call is TRBV29-1, the J call TRBJ1-1; possibly TRBD1 for D (5 bases). CDR1 is SQVTM and CDR2 is ANQGSEA in the germline V gene. The ends were cut back, 6 bases at V and 1 base at J, with 15 bases in the middle. The CDR3 sequence is 14 residues long. The CDR3 reads CSVRRARENTEAFF. The CDR3, as DNA: TGCAGCGTCCGGAGGGCCAGGGAGAACACTGAAGCTTTCTTT.

The CDR3 spells CASSQDSAASSYNEQFF. For the CDR3, the DNA is TGCGCCAGCAGCCAAGATTCGGCGGCGAGCTCCTACAATGAGCAGTTCTTC. This chain uses TRBV4-1 with TRBJ2-1; no clear D. Germline V gene data show CDR1 as MGHRA and CDR2 as YSYEKL. This CDR3 is 17 amino acids long. Trimming stripped 0 bases from V and 0 bases from J, with 12 bases between.

This chain joins TRBV4-3 and TRBJ2-1; D not certain. This CDR3 has 13 amino acids. V shed 3 bases and J shed 5 bases, with 8 bases lying between them. CDR1 LGHNA and CDR2 YSLEER come from the germline V gene. The CDR3 protein is CASSQGLDNEQFF. The CDR3, as DNA: TGCGCCAGCAGCCAGGGTCTAGACAATGAGCAGTTCTTC.

This sequence joins TRBV6-6 and TRBJ2-5, with TRBD2 matching 7 bases. The V and J ends lost 5 bases and 5 bases, in that order; junction bases with no gene match: 11. Germline CDR1 MNHNY, CDR2 SVGAGI (reference sequence). The CDR3 sequence is 15 residues long. The CDR3 spells CASSPPGGERETQYF. Written as DNA, the CDR3 is TGTGCCAGCAGTCCCCCTGGGGGGGAGAGGGAGACCCAGTACTTC.

The rearrangement uses TRBV27 and TRBJ2-5; 10 nucleotides align to TRBD2. This CDR3 is 17 amino acids long. J was trimmed by 5 bases and V by 2 bases; bases with no gene match: 11. CDR1 is MNHEY and CDR2 is SMNVEV in the germline V gene (reference sequence). CDR3 sequence: CASSLASGRGGSETQYF. DNA for the CDR3: TGTGCCAGCAGTTTAGCTAGCGGGAGAGGTGGGAGTGAGACCCAGTACTTC.

The V call is TRBV4-3, the J call TRBJ2-7; 8 nucleotides match TRBD1. J gave up 1 base and V 0 bases, and 2 bases lay outside the gene matches. The germline V gene has CDR1 LGHNA and CDR2 YSLEER. This CDR3 is 15 amino acids long. In nucleotides, the CDR3 is TGCGCCAGCAGCCAAGAAGGACAGGGTTCCTACGAGCAGTACTTC. It codes for CASSQEGQGSYEQYF.

This clone was detected only once. The genes are TRBV5-1 and TRBJ1-1; no definite D call. The V gene's germline CDR1 is SGHRS and CDR2 YFSETQ. The CDR3 covers 14 residues. V shed 2 bases and J shed 2 bases, with 10 bases lying between them. In DNA form, the CDR3 reads TGCGCCAGCAGCTTACAGATTTCCAACACTGAAGCTTTCTTT. Its protein is CASSLQISNTEAFF.

This chain joins TRBV5-4 and TRBJ1-2; 11 bases agree with TRBD1. CDR1 SGHNT and CDR2 YYREEE come from the germline V gene (reference sequence). V gave up 4 bases and J gave up 4 bases; unmatched junction bases: 9. The CDR3 loop spans 16 amino acids. This CDR3 reads CASSPRGQGDIYGYTF. The CDR3 bases are TGTGCCAGCAGCCCGAGGGGACAGGGGGACATCTATGGCTACACCTTC.

The chain joins TRBV2 to TRBJ1-2; D is uncertain. Germline V lookup: CDR1 SNHLY, CDR2 FYNNEI. The CDR3 is made up of 14 amino acids. Deletions cut 1 base from V and 3 bases from J, with 9 bases between. In DNA, the CDR3 is TGTGCCAGCAGTGAAGGTGGCCGCGACTATGGCTACACCTTC. Its translation is CASSEGGRDYGYTF. The full variable domain, in which reference TRBV2 and TRBJ1-2 provide the parts outside the CDR3, is EPEVTQTPSHQVTQMGQEVILRCVPISNHLYFYWYRQILGQKVEFLVSFYNNEISEKSEIFDDQFSVERPDGSNFTLKIRSTKLEDSAMYFCASSEGGRDYGYTFGSGTRLTVV.

This chain connects TRBV15 to TRBJ1-5, with 10 positions matching TRBD1. V trimming: 4 bases; J trimming: 6 bases; junction bases outside the gene matches: 9. The CDR3 totals 16 residues. Germline loops: CDR1 LNHNV, CDR2 YYDKDF (reference sequence). CDR3 sequence reads: CATSKDGTGAFQPQHF. The CDR3 DNA follows: TGTGCCACCAGCAAAGATGGGACAGGGGCTTTTCAGCCCCAGCATTTT.

The V gene is TRBV5-4, the J gene TRBJ2-1; 12 positions match TRBD1. Germline V gives CDR1 SGHNT, CDR2 YYREEE (reference sequence). V shed 0 bases and J 8 bases; nucleotides not matched to a gene: 6. CDR3 length equals 16 residues. In nucleotides, the CDR3 is TGTGCCAGCAGCTTGGCGGGACAGGGGGCGGTTGATGAGCAGTTCTTC. This translates into CASSLAGQGAVDEQFF.